This T cell receptor beta chain is drawn from a study of vaccination effects on CD4 cells after COVID-19. This clone came up a few times. The antigen remains unidentified. Here immunoSEQ multiplex PCR was the method, and the copy in TCRdb shows in-frame clones only, minus some. The sample yields almost 40,000 clones, 82% seen once. Having been cultured for less than 12 days, the cells underwent CD4+ T cell isolation. The input for sequencing was CD4+ T cells from PBMCs cultured without peptide, taken before COVID-19 vaccination. The clonotype originates from a human donor who received a COVID-19 vaccine.

This CDR3 reads CASSTPGQGAPYEQYV. For the CDR3, the DNA is TGTGCCAGCAGCACCCCGGGACAGGGGGCACCCTACGAGCAGTACGTC. The chain uses TRBV5-6 and TRBJ2-7; 12 positions agree with TRBD1. The germline V gene has CDR1 SGHDT and CDR2 YYEEEE. Trimming removed 4 bases from V and 2 bases from J; junction bases left unmatched: 7. CDR3 size: 16 residues.